Sequencing of this T cell receptor beta chain was carried out in a study of early T cells in non-severe SARS-CoV-2 infection. Study as a whole: Chains stayed unpaired after sequencing of bulk RNA from unsorted whole blood.

Findings of the study overall: A preference for anti-spike CD8 responses marked VDJdb matching, which missed private and CD4 specificities.

Regarding this clonotype: The antigen remains undetermined.

Individually, cDNA molecules had unique molecular identifiers attached to them. Using its own MiXCR run on the 5' RACE reads, TCRdb lists one record per CDR3 protein. The repertoire has approximately 69,000 distinct CDR3 sequences, 10% to 15% of them found once; the top ten carry around 6.3%. CDR1 and CDR2 from the germline V gene are SEHNR and FQNEAQ (reference sequence). V gave up 2 bases and J gave up 7 bases, with 9 bases separating them. CDR3 length: 14 amino acids. The receptor's source is an adult who was a healthcare worker with PCR-confirmed SARS-CoV-2 infection or an uninfected control (not recorded which). V and J are TRBV7-9 and TRBJ1-6; unclear D gene. Material for sequencing was whole blood. The CDR3 DNA reads TGTGCCAGCAGCTTACAGATCCGAAATTCACCCCTCCACTTT. Translating gives CASSLQIRNSPLHF.